The 28 T cell receptor beta chains below come from one sample, sequenced in a study of CD8 T cells in ankylosing spondylitis. TCRdb re-derived calls from the 5' RACE reads in MiXCR, one entry per CDR3 protein. The sample lists some 130,000 distinct CDR3 sequences, roughly 13% seen once, with approximately 3.1% in the top ten. Source material: blood, either unsorted or a sorted T cell fraction (not recorded which). The receptors shown here come from a female donor with ankylosing spondylitis or in good health (not recorded which).

This clonotype was seen a few times. The chain combines TRBV28 with TRBJ1-5; no clear D. V lost 2 bases and J 6 bases, leaving 11 bases between the germline ends. Per germline, CDR1 MDHEN and CDR2 SYDVKM. The CDR3 consists of 14 residues. The CDR3 region is CASSLPREVQPQHF. CDR3 nucleotide sequence: TGTGCCAGCAGTTTACCCCGGGAGGTTCAGCCCCAGCATTTT.

V is TRBV20-1 and J is TRBJ2-1; D remains ambiguous. Germline CDR1 reads DFQATT; CDR2 reads SNEGSKA (reference sequence). Deletions cut 1 base from V and 8 bases from J, with 12 bases between. CDR3 length: 13 amino acids. As DNA, the CDR3 is TGCAGTGCTAGAGCTCTAAATGGCGATGAGCAGTTCTTC. The encoded protein is CSARALNGDEQFF.

This clonotype was counted at least ten times. V and J are TRBV12-3 or TRBV12-4 and TRBJ2-1; TRBD2 might be the D (5 bases). This CDR3 has 12 amino acids. V lost 6 bases and J lost 6, with 9 bases in between. The DNA for the CDR3 is TGTGCCAGCAGGAGCACTAGCAATGAGCAGTTCTTC. Translated, it gives CASRSTSNEQFF.

This clonotype appeared once. The rearrangement joins TRBV12-3 or TRBV12-4 to TRBJ1-2, with 7 bases matching TRBD1. V dropped 4 bases and J dropped 7; count of bases not matched to a gene: 9. CDR3 length: 14 amino acids. CDR3 loop: CASSSMTGSGGYTF. For the CDR3, the DNA is TGTGCCAGCAGTTCAATGACAGGGTCTGGTGGCTACACCTTC.

At least ten counts were recorded for this clonotype. The chain recombines TRBV5-5 with TRBJ2-5; possibly TRBD2 for D (5 bases). The CDR3 runs 15 residues. Germline CDR1 and CDR2: SGHKS and YYEKEE (reference sequence). V lost 4 bases, J lost 4 bases, and 17 bases lay in between. CDR3 coding DNA: TGTGCCAGCAGCGGACCGGACTGGCGAGGAGAGACCCAGTACTTC. Translating gives CASSGPDWRGETQYF.

This clonotype was counted ten times or more. The chain has TRBV11-3 and TRBJ2-3; perhaps TRBD2 as D (7 bases). V was clipped by 3 bases and J by 4 bases, with 11 bases between them. Germline V gene sequence: CDR1 SGHNT, CDR2 YENEEA. The CDR3 spans 14 residues. The CDR3 bases are TGTGCCAGCAGCTTCGCGGGGGCGGCAGATACGCAGTATTTT. Its translation: CASSFAGAADTQYF.

This clonotype was seen many times. This CDR3 reads CASRRTGLNTEAFF. The CDR3 coding sequence is TGTGCCAGCAGACGGACAGGCCTGAACACTGAAGCTTTCTTT. The chain carries TRBV28 and TRBJ1-1, with 7 bases lining up with TRBD1. CDR1 is MDHEN, CDR2 SYDVKM, per germline. With 6 bases clipped from V and 0 bases from J, the junction kept 4 bases outside the gene matches. The CDR3 has 14 amino acids.

This clonotype was seen ten or more times. The chain is built from TRBV29-1 and TRBJ1-2, with D uncertain. Germline V lookup: CDR1 SQVTM, CDR2 ANQGSEA. The length of the CDR3 is 15 residues. V was cut by 3 bases and J by 3 bases, with 17 bases left in between. The CDR3 sequence is CSVEAHGPRDYGYTF. CDR3 nucleotides: TGCAGCGTTGAGGCCCACGGCCCTAGGGACTATGGCTACACCTTC.

This clonotype has a count of ten or more. This chain uses TRBV3-1 with TRBJ2-7; D gene unclear. The germline CDR1 and CDR2 sequences are LGHDT and YNNKEL (reference sequence). This CDR3 has 12 residues. V lost 1 base to trimming and J lost 6 bases, with 7 bases between them. CDR3 sequence: CASSQALSEQYF. The CDR3 coding sequence is TGTGCCAGCAGCCAAGCCCTTTCCGAGCAGTACTTC.

Details on this clonotype: One junction end does not reproduce the germline sequence, and a read error may be involved. The chain employs TRBV20-1 and TRBJ1-5; D unclear. The length of the CDR3 is 13 residues. Germline values: CDR1 DFQATT, CDR2 SNEGSKA (reference sequence). This CDR3 reads CSAGEYLNQPQHF. The CDR3 DNA follows: TGCAGTGCTGGAGAATATTTAAATCAGCCCCAGCATTTT.

The chain carries TRBV12-3 or TRBV12-4 and TRBJ2-3; no reliable D call. V was clipped by 2 bases and J by 4 bases, with 13 bases between them. This CDR3 contains 15 residues. CDR3 DNA: TGTGCCAGCAGTTTAAGAGAAAGCCCCGCAGATACGCAGTATTTT. This encodes CASSLRESPADTQYF.

The sample holds many counts of this clonotype. The CDR3 nucleotides are TGTGCCAGCACCCTGTCCGGGGAGACCACAGATACGCAGTATTTT. Residues: CASTLSGETTDTQYF. The V call is TRBV12-3 or TRBV12-4, the J call TRBJ2-3, with a possible D match to TRBD2 (5 bases). The CDR3 contains 15 residues. V lost 7 bases, J lost 2 bases, and 16 bases lay in between.

This clonotype was detected ten times or more. The chain couples TRBV3-1 to TRBJ2-1, with 7 bases that match TRBD1. Per the germline V gene, CDR1 is LGHDT and CDR2 is YNNKEL (reference sequence). The trim removed 2 bases at V and 2 bases at J, leaving 6 bases unmatched. CDR3 length: 16 residues. The CDR3 region has the DNA TGTGCCAGCAGCCAAAAGGACAGGATTCCCTACAATGAGCAGTTCTTC. This codes for CASSQKDRIPYNEQFF.

Ten or more counts support this clonotype. The chain combines TRBV5-1 with TRBJ2-7, with 9 bases that match TRBD1. From germline, CDR1 is SGHRS and CDR2 YFSETQ. CDR3 length: 16 residues. Trimming cost V 0 bases and J 1 base; bases outside gene matches: 5. The DNA for the CDR3 is TGCGCCAGCAGCTTGGCCCGACAGGGGGGATCCTACGAGCAGTACTTC. Translation: CASSLARQGGSYEQYF.

With regard to this clonotype: The junction differs from germline at one of its ends, possibly a read error. The rearrangement uses TRBV5-1 and TRBJ2-4; 7 bases match TRBD2. Germline assignment: CDR1 SGHRS and CDR2 YFSETQ. The CDR3 contains 13 residues. The CDR3 DNA sequence: TGCACCAGTAGCTTGGACGGGGGGTCAATTCAGTACTTC. This codes for CTSSLDGGSIQYF.

The chain couples TRBV10-3 to TRBJ1-1, with D tentatively TRBD1 (6 bases). From germline, CDR1 is ENHRY and CDR2 SYGVKD. The CDR3 is 17 residues long. Trimming pared 2 bases from V and 1 base from J, leaving 17 bases between. The CDR3 DNA reads as TGTGCCATCAGTGAGAGTGCCTTTGCGGGACAGAACACTGAAGCTTTCTTT. The encoded protein is CAISESAFAGQNTEAFF.

This clonotype occurred a few times. V and J are TRBV5-1 and TRBJ2-5; 8 bases map to TRBD1. With V trimmed by 4 bases and J by 5 bases, 1 base remained unmatched. The CDR3 covers 12 residues. Germline CDR1 SGHRS, CDR2 YFSETQ. The CDR3 DNA follows: TGCGCCAGCAGCCAGGGGGCGGAGACCCAGTACTTC. Translation: CASSQGAETQYF. The variable domain in full, completed from reference TRBV5-1 and TRBJ2-5, reads KAGVTQTPRYLIKTRGQQVTLSCSPISGHRSVSWYQQTPGQGLQFLFEYFSETQRNKGNFPGRFSGRQFSNSRSEMNVSTLELGDSALYLCASSQGAETQYFGPGTRLLVL.

The chain carries TRBV14 and TRBJ2-1; D possibly corresponds to TRBD2 (5 bases). The length of the CDR3 is 11 residues. Trimming took off 11 bases at V and 4 bases at J, with 9 bases between the two ends. Germline assignment: CDR1 SGHDN and CDR2 FVKESK. The CDR3 spells CACSGYNEQFF. The CDR3 DNA reads TGTGCCTGCTCGGGATACAATGAGCAGTTCTTC.

Note on this clonotype: The germline gene is not matched at one end of the junction; a read error may be the cause. The chain recombines TRBV4-1 with TRBJ2-1; 12 positions agree with TRBD1. In germline, CDR1 is MGHRA, CDR2 YSYEKL. The CDR3 extends over 15 amino acids. The CDR3 DNA reads TGCACCAGCAGCTTGGGACAGGGGGCGGACAATGAGCAGTTCTTC. Translating it yields CTSSLGQGADNEQFF.

This clonotype was detected ten times or more. V gene TRBV6-1 combines with J gene TRBJ2-2; TRBD1 is a possible D gene (5 bases). The germline gives CDR1 MNHNS, CDR2 SASEGT. This CDR3 contains 13 residues. Trimming pared 4 bases from V and 4 bases from J, leaving 7 bases between. The CDR3 is CASSGGGTGELFF. The CDR3 DNA reads TGTGCCAGCAGTGGGGGCGGCACCGGGGAGCTGTTTTTT.

The sample holds a few counts of this clonotype. This chain connects TRBV19 to TRBJ1-1; no clear D. The germline V gene has CDR1 LNHDA and CDR2 SQIVND (reference sequence). CDR3 length equals 13 residues. V was shortened by 3 bases and J by 4 bases, with 9 bases between the two germline ends. In nucleotides, the CDR3 is TGTGCCAGTAGTATGGGCCTTGGCACTGAAGCTTTCTTT. Translating it yields CASSMGLGTEAFF.

This clonotype was recorded many times. CDR3 loop: CASSSDRQGLMKDTQYF. DNA for the CDR3: TGTGCCAGCAGCTCCGATCGGCAGGGACTAATGAAAGATACGCAGTATTTT. This sequence joins TRBV7-2 and TRBJ2-3; 7 bases are a match to TRBD2. The CDR3 consists of 17 residues. The ends lost 4 bases at V and 5 bases at J; junction bases unmatched: 15. Germline V CDR1 and CDR2: SGHTA, FQGNSA.

The table lists this clonotype with many counts. The J gene is TRBJ1-5, the V gene TRBV5-5; D is uncertain. V was cut by 9 bases and J by 4 bases, with 14 bases left in between. The CDR3 has 13 amino acids. Germline lookup yields CDR1 SGHKS and CDR2 YYEKEE (reference sequence). The CDR3 protein is CATADQPNQPQHF. The CDR3 nucleotides read TGTGCCACGGCAGACCAACCGAATCAGCCCCAGCATTTT.

This sequence joins TRBV14 and TRBJ1-1; 9 nucleotides agree with TRBD1. J gave up 2 bases and V 4 bases, and 11 bases lay outside the gene matches. The CDR3 is 17 residues long. Germline CDR1 is SGHDN and CDR2 is FVKESK. The CDR3 here is CASSRTGANLRNTEAFF. CDR3 nucleotides: TGTGCCAGCAGCCGGACAGGGGCCAACTTGAGAAACACTGAAGCTTTCTTT. The variable domain in full, with the rest retrieved from reference TRBV14 and TRBJ1-1, is EAGVTQFPSHSVIEKGQTVTLRCDPISGHDNLYWYRRVMGKEIKFLLHFVKESKQDESGMPNNRFLAERTGGTYSTLKVQPAELEDSGVYFCASSRTGANLRNTEAFFGQGTRLTVV.

This clonotype was detected only a few times. V usage is TRBV5-1 and J usage is TRBJ1-6; 9 nucleotides agree with TRBD1. Per germline, CDR1 SGHRS and CDR2 YFSETQ. Losses at the gene ends were 4 bases for V and 8 bases for J; bases not matched to a gene: 7. CDR3 length: 15 residues. The CDR3 region is CASSPGDRDHSPLHF. CDR3 bases: TGCGCCAGCAGCCCTGGGGACAGGGATCATTCACCCCTCCACTTT.

This clonotype was counted at least ten times. V usage is TRBV3-1 and J usage is TRBJ2-1, with 9 bases aligning to TRBD2. V was clipped by 0 bases and J by 1 base; unmatched bases: 4. The germline V gene has CDR1 LGHDT and CDR2 YNNKEL (reference sequence). The CDR3 is made up of 17 amino acids. The CDR3: CASSQDLAGASYNEQFF. The CDR3 nucleotides are TGTGCCAGCAGCCAAGATTTAGCGGGAGCTTCCTACAATGAGCAGTTCTTC.

This clonotype came up many times. The rearrangement joins TRBV3-1 to TRBJ1-2, with D uncertain. The V end was cut by 1 base, the J end by 5 bases, with 8 bases between. Per germline, CDR1 LGHDT and CDR2 YNNKEL (reference sequence). CDR3 length: 13 amino acids. The CDR3 DNA sequence: TGTGCCAGCAGCCAAGTGGGGTCTTATGGCTACACCTTC. It translates to CASSQVGSYGYTF. Full variable domain (rest looked up from reference TRBV3-1 and TRBJ1-2): DTAVSQTPKYLVTQMGNDKSIKCEQNLGHDTMYWYKQDSKKFLKIMFSYNNKELIINETVPNRFSPKSPDKAHLNLHINSLELGDSAVYFCASSQVGSYGYTFGSGTRLTVV.

The V gene is TRBV2, the J gene TRBJ2-1; 9 nucleotides align to TRBD2. This CDR3 has 20 residues. V lost 6 bases and J lost 0; bases outside the gene matches: 18. Germline V gene lookup returns CDR1 SNHLY and CDR2 FYNNEI. Here the CDR3 DNA reads TGTGCCAGCAGCGTTGAGTCGGGACTAGCAGTTTCGAGCTCCTACAATGAGCAGTTCTTC. Translated, it gives CASSVESGLAVSSSYNEQFF.